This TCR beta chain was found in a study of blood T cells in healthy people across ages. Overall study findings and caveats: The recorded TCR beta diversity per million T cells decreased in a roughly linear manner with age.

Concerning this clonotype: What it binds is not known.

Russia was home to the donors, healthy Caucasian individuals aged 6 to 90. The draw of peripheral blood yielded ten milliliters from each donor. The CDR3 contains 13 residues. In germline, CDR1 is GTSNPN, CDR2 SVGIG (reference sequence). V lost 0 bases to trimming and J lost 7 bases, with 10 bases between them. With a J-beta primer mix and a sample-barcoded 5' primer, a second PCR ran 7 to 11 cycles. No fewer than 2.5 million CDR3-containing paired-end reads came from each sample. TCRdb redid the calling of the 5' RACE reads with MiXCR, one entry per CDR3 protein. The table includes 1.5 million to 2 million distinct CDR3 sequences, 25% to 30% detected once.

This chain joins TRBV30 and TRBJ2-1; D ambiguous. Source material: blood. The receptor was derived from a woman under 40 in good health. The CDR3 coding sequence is TGTGCCTGGAGTGTAAACGGTTTGAATGAGCAGTTCTTC. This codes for CAWSVNGLNEQFF.